This T cell receptor (beta chain) was retrieved from a study of T cells in Graves' hyperthyroidism and ophthalmopathy. RNA transcripts gave rise to amplified TCR beta CDR3 regions. TCR CDR3 underwent first-round RT-PCR with the HTBI primer set. TCRdb ran MiXCR on the multiplex PCR reads and lists one entry per CDR3 protein. The table shows around 520,000 distinct CDR3 sequences, with 14% occurring only once. This clonotype was found many times. Sequencing was performed on blood. This TCR derives from a woman aged 40 to 55 with Graves' hyperthyroidism.

The CDR3 DNA sequence: TGCGCCAGCAGCTTGAGGGCCACCGCCAATGAGCAGTTCTTC. Residues: CASSLRATANEQFF. This chain links TRBV5-1 with TRBJ2-1; D is undetermined. V was pared by 1 base and J by 6 bases, with 11 bases between. Germline V CDR1 and CDR2: SGHRS, YFSETQ. CDR3 size: 14 residues. The full variable domain, completed using reference TRBV5-1 and TRBJ2-1, is KAGVTQTPRYLIKTRGQQVTLSCSPISGHRSVSWYQQTPGQGLQFLFEYFSETQRNKGNFPGRFSGRQFSNSRSEMNVSTLELGDSALYLCASSLRATANEQFFGPGTRLTVL.